This note documents a single T cell receptor (beta chain) sequence. Donors in Cohort 3 counted as recovered after two negative PCRs, clearance, or symptom resolution. The data derive from a study of blood T cell repertoires in COVID-19. As for the study in general: Sites in the United States, Italy and Spain provided acute and convalescent COVID-19 samples. The analysed material was cDNA or gDNA that came from T cells, B-cell-depleted T cells, or PBMCs.

Generated by immunoSEQ multiplex PCR, the TCRdb table keeps only in-frame clones and is missing some. The sample yields about 170,000 clones, around 91% seen once. There are 14 residues in the CDR3. CDR1 and CDR2 from the germline V gene are MDHEN and SYDVKM. V lost 10 bases and J lost 3; bases outside the gene matches: 12. Sequencing was performed on PBMCs or T cells enriched from blood (not recorded which). The chain has TRBV28 and TRBJ2-7; 7 nucleotides line up with TRBD1. The sequence was obtained from a young woman who had recovered from COVID-19. CDR3: CATTPARTGYEQYF. The DNA for the CDR3 is TGTGCCACCACCCCCGCCAGGACAGGCTACGAGCAGTACTTC. The complete variable domain, with remaining parts taken from reference TRBV28 and TRBJ2-7, reads DVKVTQSSRYLVKRTGEKVFLECVQDMDHENMFWYRQDPGLGLRLIYFSYDVKMKEKGDIPEGYSVSREKKERFSLILESASTNQTSMYLCATTPARTGYEQYFGPGTRLTVT.